The source of this T cell receptor beta chain is a study of blood T cell repertoires in COVID-19. Turning to the study itself: The samples span acute and convalescent COVID-19 from the United States, Italy and Spain.

In the study's own analysis: Scientists estimated how many nucleated cells there were by amplifying reference gene primers. The data were produced by immunoSEQ multiplex PCR, yet TCRdb's version contains in-frame clones alone and is incomplete. For V, J and clone size, that table is used; D and trimming come from the DNA. This table has more than 90,000 clones, roughly 83% appearing once. This clone was recorded only once. The sample comprised peripheral blood. This sequence was found in a woman aged 70 to 79 with acute or convalescent COVID-19.

The DNA for the CDR3 is TGTGCCAGTCGACAGGGTGGCCCAGCAGATACGCAGTATTTT. As protein: CASRQGGPADTQYF. The chain carries TRBV19 and TRBJ2-3; TRBD1 agrees at 7 bases. The V and J ends lost 8 bases and 4 bases, in that order; junction bases with no gene match: 9. CDR3 size: 14 residues. Germline V gene data show CDR1 as LNHDA and CDR2 as SQIVND (reference sequence). The complete variable domain, with remaining parts taken from reference TRBV19 and TRBJ2-3, reads DGGITQSPKYLFRKEGQNVTLSCEQNLNHDAMYWYRQDPGQGLRLIYYSQIVNDFQKGDIAEGYSVSREKKESFPLTVTSAQKNPTAFYLCASRQGGPADTQYFGPGTRLTVL.